These 22 T cell receptor beta chains were sequenced from one sample in a study of a mutant IDH1 vaccine in newly diagnosed glioma. The time point was: baseline, week 1 (first vaccination visit). The treatment denotes: pre-vaccination baseline after standard-of-care therapy. The table came from immunoSEQ multiplex PCR; TCRdb's copy has only in-frame clones and leaves some out. The table shows tens of thousands of clones, with 93% occurring only once. The sequences come from PBMCs, collected from a glioma patient treated with radiotherapy, temozolomide or both. The source of these receptors is a man in his forties with glioma.

The rearrangement links TRBV28 to TRBJ2-2; D remains ambiguous. V dropped 3 bases and J dropped 8 bases, with 7 bases sitting between them. Germline V CDR1 and CDR2: MDHEN, SYDVKM. This CDR3 has 12 residues. Here the CDR3 reads CASSLMGGELFF. In nucleotides, the CDR3 is TGTGCCAGCAGTTTGATGGGAGGGGAGCTGTTTTTT.

The chain employs TRBV27 and TRBJ1-1; no reliable D call. Trimming took off 2 bases at V and 0 bases at J, with 7 bases between the two ends. The CDR3 sequence is 14 residues long. Germline V CDR1 and CDR2: MNHEY, SMNVEV (reference sequence). Here the CDR3 reads CASSLRSMNTEAFF. The DNA of the CDR3 is TGTGCCAGCAGTTTAAGGAGCATGAACACTGAAGCTTTCTTT.

The chain employs TRBV7-3 and TRBJ2-2, with D uncertain. The CDR3 is 12 residues long. V lost 3 bases and J lost 1, with 0 bases in between. Germline values: CDR1 SGHTA, CDR2 FQGTGA. DNA for the CDR3: TGTGCCAGCAGCTTGAACACCGGGGAGCTGTTTTTT. This translates into CASSLNTGELFF.

Regarding this clone: One end of the junction fails to match germline, which may point to a read error. V and J are TRBV4-1 and TRBJ2-1, with TRBD2 matching 8 bases. CDR1 and CDR2 (germline): MGHRA, YSYEKL. The CDR3 contains 15 residues. CDR3 in amino acids: CASSQDLSSGPPTLF. CDR3 bases: TGCGCCAGCAGCCAAGATTTGTCTAGCGGGCCCCCTACGCTCTTC.

The V and J genes are TRBV27 and TRBJ2-2, with 8 bases that match TRBD1. This CDR3 comprises 16 residues. V gave up 5 bases and J gave up 0 bases; unmatched junction bases: 5. Germline V lookup: CDR1 MNHEY, CDR2 SMNVEV (reference sequence). Here the CDR3 reads CASSPVDRANTGELFF. The CDR3 DNA reads TGTGCCAGCAGTCCGGTGGACAGGGCGAACACCGGGGAGCTGTTTTTT.

The V and J genes are TRBV6-1 and TRBJ2-7; D ambiguous. CDR3 size: 12 residues. Germline-derived CDR1 and CDR2 are MNHNS and SASEGT. Between the trimmed V and J ends, which lost 4 bases and 2 bases, there was a span of 6 bases. The chain's CDR3 is CASSAQTYEQYF. In DNA, the CDR3 is TGTGCCAGCAGTGCACAGACCTACGAGCAGTACTTC.

The rearrangement uses TRBV11-2 and TRBJ2-7; TRBD1 or TRBD2 may be the D gene (6 bases each). Germline loops: CDR1 SGHAT, CDR2 FQNNGV. CDR3 size: 13 residues. V was cut by 1 base and J by 12 bases, with 16 bases left in between. The CDR3: CASSLGRSGARYF. The DNA for the CDR3 is TGTGCCAGCAGCTTAGGCCGTTCGGGGGCTCGGTACTTC.

The V gene is TRBV27, the J gene TRBJ1-1; D ambiguous. Trimming removed 2 bases from V and 4 bases from J, with 11 bases in between. Germline V gene lookup returns CDR1 MNHEY and CDR2 SMNVEV (reference sequence). The CDR3 is 14 amino acids. The CDR3 bases are TGTGCCAGCAGTTTACGCTCAGCAAGCACTGAAGCTTTCTTT. Protein product: CASSLRSASTEAFF.

The chain is built from TRBV6-4 and TRBJ1-5, with TRBD1 identical over 8 bases. V lost 6 bases, J lost 4 bases, and 11 bases stayed unmatched. There are 16 residues in the CDR3. The germline V gene encodes CDR1 MRHNA and CDR2 SNTAGT. CDR3 protein: CASRETGEPENQPQHF. The CDR3 region has the DNA TGTGCCAGCAGAGAGACAGGGGAGCCCGAAAATCAGCCCCAGCATTTT.

The chain employs TRBV7-2 and TRBJ1-2; D unresolved. The CDR3 contains 17 residues. Between the trimmed V and J ends, which lost 1 base and 3 bases, there was a span of 18 bases. Germline V gene sequence: CDR1 SGHTA, CDR2 FQGNSA. The chain's CDR3 is CASSLVPGWSSDYGYTF. The CDR3 DNA sequence: TGTGCCAGCAGCTTAGTCCCGGGCTGGTCTTCGGACTATGGCTACACCTTC.

The V call is TRBV6-5, the J call TRBJ2-7; possible D gene TRBD1, 5 bases. The CDR3 has 15 amino acids. Germline-derived CDR1 and CDR2 are MNHEY and SVGAGI. V was clipped by 0 bases and J by 7 bases, with 16 bases between them. The CDR3: CASSYSETVSREQYF. CDR3 coding DNA: TGTGCCAGCAGTTACTCCGAGACAGTTTCACGGGAGCAGTACTTC.

This chain joins TRBV12-1 and TRBJ2-7; no DNA check was done on the table's D call, TRBD2. TRBV12-1 is a documented pseudogene. The CDR3 contains 13 residues. The CDR3 nucleotides read TGTGCCAGCAGCTTTGAGGGAGTCCGGGAGCAGTACTTC. Its protein product is CASSFEGVREQYF.

This rearrangement joins TRBV7-3 to TRBJ2-5, with D possibly matching TRBD2 (5 bases). The germline gives CDR1 SGHTA, CDR2 FQGTGA. V gave up 3 bases and J gave up 5 bases, with 13 bases separating them. The CDR3 is 14 residues long. CDR3 DNA: TGTGCCAGCAGCTTCGGCAGCCCGGGGGAGACCCAGTACTTC. Residues: CASSFGSPGETQYF.

The V gene is TRBV4-1, the J gene TRBJ1-2; tentatively, D is TRBD1 (5 bases). The CDR3 consists of 14 residues. Trimming took 5 bases from V and 3 from J, leaving 13 bases between them. The germline gives CDR1 MGHRA, CDR2 YSYEKL. The CDR3 sequence: CASSVGGDHYGYTF. The DNA for the CDR3 is TGCGCCAGCAGCGTGGGAGGGGATCACTATGGCTACACCTTC.

V gene TRBV5-1 combines with J gene TRBJ1-4, with 9 bases aligning to TRBD1. Unmatched junction bases numbered 8, after V lost 5 bases and J lost 3 bases. Germline CDR1 is SGHRS and CDR2 is YFSETQ. There are 16 residues in the CDR3. Here the CDR3 DNA reads TGCGCCAGCAGTCTGGATGGGACAGGGCCTAATGAAAAACTGTTTTTT. Its protein product is CASSLDGTGPNEKLFF.

The rearrangement joins TRBV7-8 to TRBJ2-7; maybe TRBD2 (6 bases). The CDR3 spans 14 residues. With 4 bases removed from V and 3 bases from J, the gap between germline ends came to 13 bases. Per the germline V gene, CDR1 is SGHVS and CDR2 is FQNEAQ. The CDR3, as DNA: TGTGCCAGCAGCTACCGGGGGACCCTCTACGAGCAGTACTTC. It is translated as CASSYRGTLYEQYF.

The chain is built from TRBV5-6 and TRBJ1-1, with TRBD1 as a possible D gene (5 bases). Germline V gene sequence: CDR1 SGHDT, CDR2 YYEEEE. The CDR3 covers 12 residues. The V gene lost 4 bases and the J gene lost 4 bases, with 8 bases spanning the gap. The CDR3 is CASSPGLTEAFF. In DNA form, the CDR3 reads TGTGCCAGCAGCCCGGGGCTCACTGAAGCTTTCTTT.

The chain employs TRBV19 and TRBJ1-1; TRBD1 matches 7 bases. Germline CDR1 LNHDA, CDR2 SQIVND (reference sequence). CDR3 size: 16 residues. With 7 bases clipped from V and 0 bases from J, the junction kept 11 bases outside the gene matches. CDR3: CASISGGGGLNTEAFF. CDR3 nucleotides: TGTGCCAGTATTTCGGGGGGAGGGGGCTTGAACACTGAAGCTTTCTTT.

The chain joins TRBV4-3 to TRBJ2-1; tentatively, D is TRBD2 (6 bases). V was shortened by 0 bases and J by 2 bases, with 17 bases between the two germline ends. In germline, CDR1 is LGHNA, CDR2 YSLEER. The length of the CDR3 is 18 residues. CDR3 sequence: CASSQDIGLGLTYNEQFF. CDR3 nucleotides: TGCGCCAGCAGCCAAGATATTGGGCTCGGACTAACCTACAATGAGCAGTTCTTC.

In DNA form, the CDR3 reads TGTGCCACAATCATGAACACTGAAGCTTTCTTT. It translates to CATIMNTEAFF. The chain has TRBV6-6 and TRBJ1-1; D unclear. The length of the CDR3 is 11 residues. Germline assignment: CDR1 MNHNY and CDR2 SVGAGI (reference sequence). V lost 10 bases and J lost 0, with 6 bases in between.

The chain carries TRBV19 and TRBJ2-1; D gene ambiguous. V was pared by 0 bases and J by 5 bases, with 20 bases between. CDR1 LNHDA and CDR2 SQIVND come from the germline V gene (reference sequence). This CDR3 has 18 amino acids. In DNA form, the CDR3 reads TGTGCCAGTAGTATAGATGGCCCAATAAGCAGCCTGAACAATGAGCAGTTCTTC. It codes for CASSIDGPISSLNNEQFF. The whole variable domain, filled in from reference TRBV19 and TRBJ2-1, reads DGGITQSPKYLFRKEGQNVTLSCEQNLNHDAMYWYRQDPGQGLRLIYYSQIVNDFQKGDIAEGYSVSREKKESFPLTVTSAQKNPTAFYLCASSIDGPISSLNNEQFFGPGTRLTVL.

The chain uses TRBV7-6 and TRBJ1-5; maybe TRBD1 (6 bases). The CDR3 has 15 amino acids. Germline-derived CDR1 and CDR2 are SGHVS and FNYEAQ. The V and J ends lost 5 bases and 1 base respectively, with 12 bases between them. The CDR3 reads CASSLQGGSNQPQHF. CDR3 nucleotides: TGTGCCAGCAGCCTACAGGGAGGAAGCAATCAGCCCCAGCATTTT. The entire variable domain, with the rest obtained from reference TRBV7-6 and TRBJ1-5, is as follows: GAGVSQSPRYKVTKRGQDVALRCDPISGHVSLYWYRQALGQGPEFLTYFNYEAQQDKSGLPNDRFSAERPEGSISTLTIQRTEQRDSAMYRCASSLQGGSNQPQHFGDGTRLSIL.